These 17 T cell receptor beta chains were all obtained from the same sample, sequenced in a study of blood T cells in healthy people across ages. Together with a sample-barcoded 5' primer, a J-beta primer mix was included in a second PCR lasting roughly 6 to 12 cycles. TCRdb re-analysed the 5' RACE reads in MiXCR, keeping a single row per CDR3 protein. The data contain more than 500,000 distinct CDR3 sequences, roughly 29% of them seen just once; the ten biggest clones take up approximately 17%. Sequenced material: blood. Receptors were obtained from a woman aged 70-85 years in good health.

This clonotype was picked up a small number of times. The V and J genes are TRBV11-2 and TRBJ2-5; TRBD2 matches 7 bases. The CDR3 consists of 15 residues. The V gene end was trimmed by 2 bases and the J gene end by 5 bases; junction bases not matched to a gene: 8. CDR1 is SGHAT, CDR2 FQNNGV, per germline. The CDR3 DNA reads TGTGCCAGCAGCTTAATCGGGAGGCCTGGGGAGACCCAGTACTTC. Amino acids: CASSLIGRPGETQYF.

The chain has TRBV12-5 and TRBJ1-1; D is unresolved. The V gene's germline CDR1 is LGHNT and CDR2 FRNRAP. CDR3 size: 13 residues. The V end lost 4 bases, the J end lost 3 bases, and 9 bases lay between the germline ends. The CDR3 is CASGSRLDTEAFF. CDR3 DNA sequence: TGTGCTAGTGGTTCTAGGTTGGACACTGAAGCTTTCTTT.

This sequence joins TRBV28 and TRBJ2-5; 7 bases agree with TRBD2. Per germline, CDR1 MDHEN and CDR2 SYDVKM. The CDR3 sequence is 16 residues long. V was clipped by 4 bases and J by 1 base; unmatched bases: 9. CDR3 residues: CASSSSGFPTQETQYF. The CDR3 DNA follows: TGTGCCAGCAGTTCTAGCGGCTTCCCCACCCAAGAGACCCAGTACTTC.

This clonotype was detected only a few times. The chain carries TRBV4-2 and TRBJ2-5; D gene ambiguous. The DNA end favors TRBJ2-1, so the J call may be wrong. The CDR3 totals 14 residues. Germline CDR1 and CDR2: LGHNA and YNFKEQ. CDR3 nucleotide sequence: TGTGCCAGCAGCCAAGGTCCTAGCTACAATGAGCAGTTCTTC. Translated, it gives CASSQGPSYNEQFF.

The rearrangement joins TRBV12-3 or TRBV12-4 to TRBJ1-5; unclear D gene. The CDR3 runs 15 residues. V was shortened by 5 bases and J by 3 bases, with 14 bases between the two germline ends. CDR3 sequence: CASSPSAGINQPQHF. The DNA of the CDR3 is TGTGCCAGCAGTCCCTCGGCGGGCATCAATCAGCCCCAGCATTTT.

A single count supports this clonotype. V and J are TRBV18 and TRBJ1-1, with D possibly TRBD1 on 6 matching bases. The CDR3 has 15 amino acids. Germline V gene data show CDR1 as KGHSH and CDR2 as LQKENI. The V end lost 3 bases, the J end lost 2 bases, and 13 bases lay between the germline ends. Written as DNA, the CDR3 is TGTGCCAGCTCACCGGTCACAGGGCGAAACACTGAAGCTTTCTTT. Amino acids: CASSPVTGRNTEAFF.

The CDR3: CASSYGLGNTIYF. The CDR3, as DNA: TGTGCCAGCAGTTACGGACTTGGAAACACCATATATTTT. The chain joins TRBV6-2 or TRBV6-3 to TRBJ1-3; D is undetermined. The CDR3 has 13 residues. The V end lost 2 bases, the J end lost 3 bases, and 5 bases lay between the germline ends. CDR1 and CDR2 from the germline V gene are MNHEY and SVGEGT.

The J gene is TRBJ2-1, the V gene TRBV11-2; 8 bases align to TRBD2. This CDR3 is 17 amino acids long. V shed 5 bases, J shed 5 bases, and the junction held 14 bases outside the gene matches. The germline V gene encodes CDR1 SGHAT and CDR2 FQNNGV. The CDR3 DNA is TGTGCCAGCAGCCCCATCTCAGGAGGTAGCGGGGACAATGAGCAGTTCTTC. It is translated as CASSPISGGSGDNEQFF. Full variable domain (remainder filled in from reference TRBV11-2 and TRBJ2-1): EAGVAQSPRYKIIEKRQSVAFWCNPISGHATLYWYQQILGQGPKLLIQFQNNGVVDDSQLPKDRFSAERLKGVDSTLKIQPAKLEDSAVYLCASSPISGGSGDNEQFFGPGTRLTVL.

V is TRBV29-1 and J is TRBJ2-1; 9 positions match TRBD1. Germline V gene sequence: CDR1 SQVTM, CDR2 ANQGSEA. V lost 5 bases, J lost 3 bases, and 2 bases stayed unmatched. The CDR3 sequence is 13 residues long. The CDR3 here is CSVWDRDYNEQFF. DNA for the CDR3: TGCAGCGTTTGGGACAGGGACTACAATGAGCAGTTCTTC.

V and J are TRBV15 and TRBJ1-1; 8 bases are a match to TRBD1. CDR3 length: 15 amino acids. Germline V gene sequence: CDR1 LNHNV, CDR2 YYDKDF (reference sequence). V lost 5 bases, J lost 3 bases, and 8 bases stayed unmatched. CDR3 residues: CATSQRQGRYTEAFF. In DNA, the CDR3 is TGTGCCACCAGCCAGCGACAGGGGCGATACACTGAAGCTTTCTTT.

This CDR3 is CASSPVGPGLAGGLTYNEQFF. The CDR3 nucleotides are TGTGCCAGCAGCCCAGTTGGTCCGGGACTAGCGGGGGGACTGACCTACAATGAGCAGTTCTTC. V gene TRBV6-1 combines with J gene TRBJ2-1; TRBD2 matches 15 bases. V was clipped by 6 bases and J by 2 bases; unmatched bases: 17. The CDR3 spans 21 residues. Germline CDR1 MNHNS, CDR2 SASEGT.

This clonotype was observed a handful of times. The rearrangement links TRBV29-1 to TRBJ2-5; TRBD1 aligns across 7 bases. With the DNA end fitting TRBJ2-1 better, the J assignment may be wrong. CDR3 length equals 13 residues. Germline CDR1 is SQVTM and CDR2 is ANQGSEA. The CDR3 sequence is CSIRDRNYNEQFF. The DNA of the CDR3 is TGCAGCATAAGGGACAGAAACTACAATGAGCAGTTCTTC.

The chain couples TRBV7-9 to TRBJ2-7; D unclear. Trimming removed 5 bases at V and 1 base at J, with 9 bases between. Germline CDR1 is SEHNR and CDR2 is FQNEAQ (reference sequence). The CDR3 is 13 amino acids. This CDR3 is CASSPVGSYEQYF. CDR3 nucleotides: TGTGCCAGCAGCCCCGTAGGATCCTACGAGCAGTACTTC. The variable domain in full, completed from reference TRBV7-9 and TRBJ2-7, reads DTGVSQNPRHKITKRGQNVTFRCDPISEHNRLYWYRQTLGQGPEFLTYFQNEAQLEKSRLLSDRFSAERPKGSFSTLEIQRTEQGDSAMYLCASSPVGSYEQYFGPGTRLTVT.

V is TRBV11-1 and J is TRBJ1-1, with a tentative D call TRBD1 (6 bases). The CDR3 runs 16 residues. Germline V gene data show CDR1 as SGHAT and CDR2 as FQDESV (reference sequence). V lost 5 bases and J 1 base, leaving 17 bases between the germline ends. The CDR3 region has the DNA TGTGCCAGCAGCCTGGGAGGGGGATCAAGGAACACTGAAGCTTTCTTT. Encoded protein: CASSLGGGSRNTEAFF.

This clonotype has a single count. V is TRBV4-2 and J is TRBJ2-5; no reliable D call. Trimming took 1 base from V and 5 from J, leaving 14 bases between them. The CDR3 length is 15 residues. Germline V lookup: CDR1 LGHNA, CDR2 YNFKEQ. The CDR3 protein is CASSQVGLGSETQYF. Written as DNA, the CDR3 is TGTGCCAGCAGCCAAGTGGGTCTGGGATCTGAGACCCAGTACTTC.

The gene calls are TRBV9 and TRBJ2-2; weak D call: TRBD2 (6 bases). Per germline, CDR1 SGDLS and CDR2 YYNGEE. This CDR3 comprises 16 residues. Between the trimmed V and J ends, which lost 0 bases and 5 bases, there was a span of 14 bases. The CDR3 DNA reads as TGTGCCAGCAGCGTAGCTACAGGAGGGCGTACCGGGGAGCTGTTTTTT. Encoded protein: CASSVATGGRTGELFF. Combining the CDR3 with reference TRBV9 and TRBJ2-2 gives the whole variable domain DSGVTQTPKHLITATGQRVTLRCSPRSGDLSVYWYQQSLDQGLQFLIQYYNGEERAKGNILERFSAQQFPDLHSELNLSSLELGDSALYFCASSVATGGRTGELFFGEGSRLTVL.

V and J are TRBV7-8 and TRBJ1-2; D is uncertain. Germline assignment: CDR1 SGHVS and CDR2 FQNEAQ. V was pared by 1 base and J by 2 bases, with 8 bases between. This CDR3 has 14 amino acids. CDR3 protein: CASSLVGRNYGYTF. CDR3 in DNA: TGTGCCAGCAGCTTAGTGGGCAGGAACTATGGCTACACCTTC.